The 16 T cell receptor beta chains listed next were all sequenced from one sample in a study of beta chain features in type 1 diabetes. Broader study findings: A moderate, significant TCRB CDR3 shortening appeared in type 1 diabetes across four CD4+ subsets.

Every isolated RNA sample was fully reverse transcribed, so sequencing captured expressed TCRB transcripts. Clones were sequenced by immunoSEQ multiplex PCR, and TCRdb holds only the in-frame ones, with some missing. This sample carries roughly 160,000 clones, around 8.3% of them seen once, and the ten largest clones take around 0.5%. These TCRs' antigens remain unknown. Input material: central memory CD4+ T cells from blood. These receptors were obtained from a woman under 30 with type 1 diabetes.

The chain combines TRBV29-1 with TRBJ1-1; no definite D call. The V gene's germline CDR1 is SQVTM and CDR2 ANQGSEA. V was clipped by 7 bases and J by 8 bases, with 17 bases between them. The CDR3 is 12 residues long. This CDR3 reads CSAASVAREAFF. Written as DNA, the CDR3 is TGCAGCGCCGCCTCAGTTGCCCGCGAAGCTTTCTTT.

DNA for the CDR3: TGTGCCAGCAGCTGGGAGGGGTGGAAGGGCTACACCTTC. Residues: CASSWEGWKGYTF. The V call is TRBV7-2, the J call TRBJ1-2, with a weak D call TRBD1 (5 bases). V was clipped by 4 bases and J by 8 bases, with 14 bases between them. Germline-derived CDR1 and CDR2 are SGHTA and FQGNSA. The CDR3 spans 13 residues.

The chain carries TRBV5-1 and TRBJ2-1; D call uncertain. CDR3 length equals 13 residues. V was pared by 1 base and J by 5 bases, with 7 bases between. Germline assignment: CDR1 SGHRS and CDR2 YFSETQ. The CDR3 bases are TGCGCCAGCAGCTTGCTAGATCACAATGAGCAGTTCTTC. It translates to CASSLLDHNEQFF.

This clone was observed a few times. V usage is TRBV20-1 and J usage is TRBJ2-5; D is ambiguous. Trimming stripped 6 bases from V and 5 bases from J, with 10 bases between. Germline CDR1 is DFQATT and CDR2 is SNEGSKA (reference sequence). This CDR3 spans 11 amino acids. In nucleotides, the CDR3 is TGCAGTGCGCTCCCCGGGGAGACCCAGTACTTC. It is translated as CSALPGETQYF.

V and J are TRBV18 and TRBJ1-6; 8 nucleotides line up with TRBD1. This CDR3 comprises 16 residues. The J segment lost 7 bases and the V segment lost 5 bases, leaving 10 bases of the junction unmatched. CDR1 and CDR2 (germline): KGHSH, LQKENI. CDR3: CASSWSSGQANSPLHF. For the CDR3, the DNA is TGTGCCAGCTCATGGAGCTCGGGACAGGCCAATTCACCCCTCCACTTT.

The rearrangement uses TRBV30 and TRBJ2-4; TRBD1 matches 8 bases. Unmatched junction bases numbered 1, after V lost 2 bases and J lost 4 bases. The CDR3 loop spans 13 amino acids. The germline V gene encodes CDR1 GTSNPN and CDR2 SVGIG (reference sequence). The CDR3 DNA is TGTGCCTGGAGTTGGGACAGGAAAAACATTCAGTACTTC. Translation: CAWSWDRKNIQYF.

This rearrangement joins TRBV7-9 to TRBJ2-5; possible D gene TRBD2, 5 bases. V was pared by 5 bases and J by 4 bases, with 5 bases between. CDR1 is SEHNR, CDR2 FQNEAQ, per germline (reference sequence). The CDR3 spans 11 residues. Here the CDR3 DNA reads TGTGCCAGCAGCCGGGGAGAGACCCAGTACTTC. This translates into CASSRGETQYF.

The V gene is TRBV11-1, the J gene TRBJ2-3; 10 bases line up with TRBD2. V lost 2 bases, J lost 3 bases, and 5 bases stayed unmatched. Germline lookup yields CDR1 SGHAT and CDR2 FQDESV (reference sequence). This CDR3 is 16 amino acids long. CDR3 DNA: TGTGCCAGCAGCTTATCTCAGGGACTAGCGACAGATACGCAGTATTTT. Its translation is CASSLSQGLATDTQYF.

The V gene is TRBV14, the J gene TRBJ2-1; no clear D gene. V dropped 4 bases and J dropped 8 bases, with 6 bases sitting between them. The germline V gene encodes CDR1 SGHDN and CDR2 FVKESK. The CDR3 is 11 amino acids. This CDR3 reads CASSLVDEQFF. DNA for the CDR3: TGTGCCAGCAGCCTAGTCGATGAGCAGTTCTTC.

On this clone: At one boundary the junction diverges from the germline segment, which might be a read error. The chain employs TRBV7-7 and TRBJ2-5, with 15 bases fitting TRBD2. This CDR3 has 16 residues. Germline lookup yields CDR1 SSHAT and CDR2 FNYEAQ (reference sequence). This CDR3 is CASSLGLAGGQETQYF. The DNA for the CDR3 is TGTGCTAGCAGCTTAGGACTAGCGGGAGGGCAAGAGACCCAGTACTTC.

As for this clone: Other DNA sequences from this sample encode an identical CDR3 as well. The chain employs TRBV28 and TRBJ1-1, with D hard to call. Trimming shortened V by 7 bases and J by 0 bases, and 3 bases separated the two germline ends. CDR3 length equals 11 residues. Germline-derived CDR1 and CDR2 are MDHEN and SYDVKM. CDR3 in DNA: TGTGCCAGCACTCTGAACACTGAAGCTTTCTTT. It is translated as CASTLNTEAFF. Full variable domain (remainder filled in from reference TRBV28 and TRBJ1-1): DVKVTQSSRYLVKRTGEKVFLECVQDMDHENMFWYRQDPGLGLRLIYFSYDVKMKEKGDIPEGYSVSREKKERFSLILESASTNQTSMYLCASTLNTEAFFGQGTRLTVV.

This clone was observed a few times. V and J are TRBV27 and TRBJ2-5; TRBD1 matches 7 bases. The trim removed 4 bases at V and 5 bases at J, leaving 7 bases unmatched. This CDR3 region has 14 residues. Germline lookup yields CDR1 MNHEY and CDR2 SMNVEV (reference sequence). The CDR3 DNA follows: TGTGCCAGCAGTTCAATCCAGGGGGTGGAGACCCAGTACTTC. Its protein product is CASSSIQGVETQYF.

The chain combines TRBV15 with TRBJ1-1; tentative D call: TRBD1 (6 bases). V lost 6 bases to trimming and J lost 0 bases, with 11 bases between them. CDR1 and CDR2 from the germline V gene are LNHNV and YYDKDF (reference sequence). The CDR3 totals 14 residues. The CDR3 DNA sequence: TGTGCCACCAGGAGAAGACAGGTGAACACTGAAGCTTTCTTT. It encodes CATRRRQVNTEAFF.

This clone was found once. The chain joins TRBV9 to TRBJ1-6, with TRBD1 identical over 8 bases. The length of the CDR3 is 15 residues. Losses at the gene ends were 0 bases for V and 6 bases for J; bases not matched to a gene: 2. Germline CDR1 and CDR2: SGDLS and YYNGEE. CDR3 DNA sequence: TGTGCCAGCAGCGTAGCCGACAGGGGTAATTCACCCCTCCACTTT. Residues: CASSVADRGNSPLHF.

A few counts support this clone. CDR3 residues: CASSLSGGSYNEQFF. CDR3 in DNA: TGTGCCAGCAGTTTAAGCGGCGGCTCCTACAATGAGCAGTTCTTC. The chain carries TRBV28 and TRBJ2-1; D may be TRBD2 (5 bases). The CDR3 is 15 amino acids. The germline CDR1 and CDR2 sequences are MDHEN and SYDVKM. Trimming stripped 2 bases from V and 0 bases from J, with 8 bases between. Drawing the rest from reference TRBV28 and TRBJ2-1, the complete variable domain is DVKVTQSSRYLVKRTGEKVFLECVQDMDHENMFWYRQDPGLGLRLIYFSYDVKMKEKGDIPEGYSVSREKKERFSLILESASTNQTSMYLCASSLSGGSYNEQFFGPGTRLTVL.

This clone was seen only a few times. The chain is built from TRBV29-1 and TRBJ2-3, with 8 bases fitting TRBD1. Germline V lookup: CDR1 SQVTM, CDR2 ANQGSEA. With V trimmed by 7 bases and J by 2 bases, 11 bases remained unmatched. The CDR3 covers 15 residues. CDR3 sequence reads: CSARKTGDHTDTQYF. For the CDR3, the DNA is TGCAGCGCTAGAAAGACAGGGGACCACACAGATACGCAGTATTTT.